What follows describes a single T cell receptor (beta chain). The sample holds other DNA sequences that translate to the same CDR3. The entry originates in a study of cytomegalovirus exposure and HLA in healthy donors. A multiplex PCR was run with 60 Vbeta primers and 13 Jbeta primers. TCRdb's table, derived via immunoSEQ multiplex PCR, lists solely in-frame clones and lacks some. The table shows about 110,000 clones, with about four fifths occurring only once. This receptor was identified in a woman aged 18-29 years in good health and CMV-seronegative. The specimen sequenced was PBMCs.

This CDR3 is CASSPYLNTEAFF. The CDR3 coding sequence is TGTGCCAGCAGCCCCTACCTGAACACTGAAGCTTTCTTT. The chain employs TRBV7-2 and TRBJ1-1; D is uncertain. The germline V gene has CDR1 SGHTA and CDR2 FQGNSA. Trimming cost V 5 bases and J 0 bases, with 7 bases left between them. This CDR3 has 13 amino acids.